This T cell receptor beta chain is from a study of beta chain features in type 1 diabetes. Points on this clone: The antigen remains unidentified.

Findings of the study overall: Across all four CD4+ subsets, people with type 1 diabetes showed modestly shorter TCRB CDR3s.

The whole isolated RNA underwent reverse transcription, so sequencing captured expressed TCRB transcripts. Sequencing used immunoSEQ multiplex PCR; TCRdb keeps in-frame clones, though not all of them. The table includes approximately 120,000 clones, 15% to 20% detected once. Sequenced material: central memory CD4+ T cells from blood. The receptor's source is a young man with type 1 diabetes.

CDR3 DNA: TGTGCCAGCGGGGAGTGGCGTTCTGGGGCCAACGTCCTGACTTTC. Translating it yields CASGEWRSGANVLTF. The genes are TRBV6-5 and TRBJ2-6; D is perhaps TRBD2 (5 bases). V lost 8 bases and J 1 base, leaving 12 bases between the germline ends. CDR3 length equals 15 residues. Per the germline V gene, CDR1 is MNHEY and CDR2 is SVGAGI.